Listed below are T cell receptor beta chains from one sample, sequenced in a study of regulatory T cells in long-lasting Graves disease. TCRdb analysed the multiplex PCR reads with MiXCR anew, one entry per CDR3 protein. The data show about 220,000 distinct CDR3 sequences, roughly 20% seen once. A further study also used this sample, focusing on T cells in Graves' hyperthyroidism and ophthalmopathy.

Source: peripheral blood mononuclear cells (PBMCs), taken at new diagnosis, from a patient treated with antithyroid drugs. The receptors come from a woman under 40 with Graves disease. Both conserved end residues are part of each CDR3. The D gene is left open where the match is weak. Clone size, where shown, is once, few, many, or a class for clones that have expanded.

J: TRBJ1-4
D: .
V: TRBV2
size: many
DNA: TGTGCCAGCAGTGAACAGGGGACTAATGAAAAACTGTTTTTT
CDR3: CASSEQGTNEKLFF

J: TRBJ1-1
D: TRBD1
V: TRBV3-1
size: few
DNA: TGTGCCAGCAGGGACAGGGGGCTCGGAGCTTTCTTT
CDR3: CASRDRGLGAFF

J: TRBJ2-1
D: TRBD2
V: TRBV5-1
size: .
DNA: TGCGCCAGCCTCGCTAGCGGGACAGATGAGCAGTTCTTC
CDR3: CASLASGTDEQFF

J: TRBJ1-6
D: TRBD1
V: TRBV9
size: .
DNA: TGTGCCAGCAGCGCCACAGGGGGCAATTCACCCCTCCACTTT
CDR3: CASSATGGNSPLHF

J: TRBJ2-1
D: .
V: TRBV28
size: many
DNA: TGTGCCAGCAGTGGAGGCCCGACCTACAATGAGCAGTTCTTC
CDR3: CASSGGPTYNEQFF

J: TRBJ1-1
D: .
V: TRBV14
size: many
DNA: TGTGCCAGCAGCCAAGTTGCAGGAAGAGGAGCTTTCTTT
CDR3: CASSQVAGRGAFF

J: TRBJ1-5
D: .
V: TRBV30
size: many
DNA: TGTGCCTGGAGTCCGGCCTACAATCAGCCCCAGCATTTT
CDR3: CAWSPAYNQPQHF

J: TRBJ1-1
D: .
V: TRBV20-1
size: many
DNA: TGCAGTGCTAGGCCCGACAGGCAGGACACTGAAGCTTTCTTT
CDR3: CSARPDRQDTEAFF

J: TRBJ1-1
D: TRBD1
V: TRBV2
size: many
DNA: TGTGCCAGCAGTCGGACGACAGGGAGGAGGAACACTGAAGCTTTCTTT
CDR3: CASSRTTGRRNTEAFF

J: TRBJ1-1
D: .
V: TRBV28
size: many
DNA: TGTGCCAGCAGGGTACTGTTGAACACTGAAGCTTTCTTT
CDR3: CASRVLLNTEAFF

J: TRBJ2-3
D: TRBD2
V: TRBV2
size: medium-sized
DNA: TGTGCCAGCAAACGAAGCGGGAATGCAGATACGCAGTATTTT
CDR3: CASKRSGNADTQYF

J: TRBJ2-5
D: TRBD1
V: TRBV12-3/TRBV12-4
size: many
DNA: TGTGCCAGCAGTTTAGCGGGGACAGGGAAAGAGACCCAGTACTTC
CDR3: CASSLAGTGKETQYF

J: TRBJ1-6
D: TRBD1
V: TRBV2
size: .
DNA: TGTGCCAGCAAACCGGGACAGGGTGACAATCCCCTCCACTTT
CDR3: CASKPGQGDNPLHF

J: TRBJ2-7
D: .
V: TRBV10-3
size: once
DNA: TGTGCCATCAGTGAGGGGGGGTCCAAGTACGAGCAGTACTTC
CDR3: CAISEGGSKYEQYF

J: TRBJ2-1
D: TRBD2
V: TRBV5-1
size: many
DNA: TGCGCCAGCAGAGGAGCTCTAGCGGGAGCGGGCAATGAGCAGTTCTTC
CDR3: CASRGALAGAGNEQFF

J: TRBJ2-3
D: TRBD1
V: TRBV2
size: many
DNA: TGTGCCAGCAGTGGGGGACAGGGGTCTTCCGGCACAGATACGCAGTATTTT
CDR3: CASSGGQGSSGTDTQYF

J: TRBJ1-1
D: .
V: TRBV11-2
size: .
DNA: TGTGCCAGCAGTCGACCTTGGTCCACTGAAGCTTTCTTT
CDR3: CASSRPWSTEAFF

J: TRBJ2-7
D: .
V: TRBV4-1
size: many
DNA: TGCGCCAGCAGCCAAGATCGCGGGTCCTACGAGCAGTACTTC
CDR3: CASSQDRGSYEQYF

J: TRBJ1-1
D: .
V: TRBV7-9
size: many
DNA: TGTGCCAGCAGCTTCACCGAGTTAAGGGGAGACACTGAAGCTTTCTTT
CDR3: CASSFTELRGDTEAFF

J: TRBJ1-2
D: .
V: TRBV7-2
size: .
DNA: TGTGCCAGCAGCTTAGAGCCCACCTCCTATGGCTACACCTTC
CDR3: CASSLEPTSYGYTF

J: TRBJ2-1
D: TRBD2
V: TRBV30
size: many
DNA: TGTGCCTGTACGAGCGGGGGCCTCTACAATGAGCAGTTCTTC
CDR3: CACTSGGLYNEQFF

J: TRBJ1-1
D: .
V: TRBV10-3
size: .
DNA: TGTGCCATCAGTGAGTGGAACACTGAAGCTTTCTTT
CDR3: CAISEWNTEAFF

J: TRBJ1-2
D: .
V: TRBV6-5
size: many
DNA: TGTGCCAGCAGTTACTTCCAGGGACAATCAAACTATGGCTACACCTTC
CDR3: CASSYFQGQSNYGYTF

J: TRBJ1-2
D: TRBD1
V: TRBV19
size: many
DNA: TGTGCCAGTAGTAATGGACAGGTTCTCGGAAGCTACACCTTC
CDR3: CASSNGQVLGSYTF

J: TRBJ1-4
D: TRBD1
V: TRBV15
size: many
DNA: TGTGCCACCAGCAGAGAACAGGGGCGAAGCGAAAAACTGTTTTTT
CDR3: CATSREQGRSEKLFF

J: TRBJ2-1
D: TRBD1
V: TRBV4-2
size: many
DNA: TGTGCCAGCAGCCGATCCGCACAGGGGATAAATGAGCAGTTCTTC
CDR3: CASSRSAQGINEQFF

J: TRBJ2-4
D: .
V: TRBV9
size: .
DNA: TGTGCCAGCAGCCGGAGTCGAGACAAAAACATTCAGTACTTC
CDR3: CASSRSRDKNIQYF

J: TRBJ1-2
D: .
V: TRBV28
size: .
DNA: TGTGCCAGCAGTTTGAAGGGTGCGGCCCCCGTCCTTAACTATGGCTACACCTTC
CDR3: CASSLKGAAPVLNYGYTF

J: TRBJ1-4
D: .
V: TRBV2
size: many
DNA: TGTGCCAGCAGGACCTTAATAGGGGAAAAACTGTTTTTT
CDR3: CASRTLIGEKLFF

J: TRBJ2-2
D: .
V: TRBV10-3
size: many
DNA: TGTGCCATCAGTGATCGGCGGGTGAACACCGGGGAGCTGTTTTTT
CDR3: CAISDRRVNTGELFF

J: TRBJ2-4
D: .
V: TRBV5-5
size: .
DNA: TGTGCCAGCAGCTCTGTTACCACGGGGGAGGTTAAGAACATTCAGTACTTC
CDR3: CASSSVTTGEVKNIQYF

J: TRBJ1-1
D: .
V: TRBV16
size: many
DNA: TGTGCCAGCAGCCCCACCTTTAACACTGAAGCTTTCTTT
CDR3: CASSPTFNTEAFF

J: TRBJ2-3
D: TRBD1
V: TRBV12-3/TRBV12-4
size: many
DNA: TGTGCCAGCAGTTTAGCGCTATTCGACAGGGGGCCCACAGATACGCAGTATTTT
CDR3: CASSLALFDRGPTDTQYF

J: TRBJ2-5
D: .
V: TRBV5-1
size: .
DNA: TGCGCCAGCAGCTACAACCAAGAGACCCAGTACTTC
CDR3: CASSYNQETQYF

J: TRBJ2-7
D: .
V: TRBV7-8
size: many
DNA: TGTGCCAGCAGCTTACTAGTGATTAACTACGAGCAGTACTTC
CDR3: CASSLLVINYEQYF

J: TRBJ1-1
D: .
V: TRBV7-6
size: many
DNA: TGTGCCAGCAGCCGTCAAGTAACAGGGTACACTGAAGCTTTCTTT
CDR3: CASSRQVTGYTEAFF

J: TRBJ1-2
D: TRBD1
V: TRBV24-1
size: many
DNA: TGTGCCACCAGTGATACAGGGGTGGGCTATGGCTACACCTTC
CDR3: CATSDTGVGYGYTF

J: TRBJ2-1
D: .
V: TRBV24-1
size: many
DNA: TGTGCCACCGGGCTGCGACGCGATGCCTACAATGAGCAGTTCTTC
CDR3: CATGLRRDAYNEQFF

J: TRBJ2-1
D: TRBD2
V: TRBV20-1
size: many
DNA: TGCAGTGCTAGAGGTCCAGCGGGGGGGCTGGATGAGCAGTTCTTC
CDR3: CSARGPAGGLDEQFF

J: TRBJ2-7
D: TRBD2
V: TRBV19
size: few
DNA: TGTGCCAGTAGTCGACTAGCGGGAGGCGCCTACGAGCAGTACTTC
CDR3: CASSRLAGGAYEQYF

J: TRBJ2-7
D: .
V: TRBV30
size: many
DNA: TGTGCTGAAGGGGTCCACGAGCAGTACTTC
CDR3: CAEGVHEQYF